A selection of T cell receptor beta chains follows, all from one sample in a study of CD8+CD57+ T cells in acquired aplastic anemia. TCRdb redid the calling of the reads with MiXCR, one entry per CDR3 protein. The sample yields 200,000 to 250,000 distinct CDR3 sequences, around 49% seen once. Sequencing was performed on sorted CD4+, CD8+, or CD8+CD57+ T cells (not recorded which) from PBMCs. The receptors originated from a human donor with aplastic anemia. Each CDR3 is given with its conserved first and last residue. D genes are given only for firm matches. Rows give clone size only sometimes, using once, few, many, or a class for an expanded clone.

v_call	cdr3_length	d_call	j_call	clone_size	cdr3_nt	cdr3_aa
TRBV2	14	NA	TRBJ2-3	many	TGTGCCAGCCTACGAAACAGGGTGACAGATACGCAGTATTTT	CASLRNRVTDTQYF
TRBV5-1	13	NA	TRBJ1-1	many	TGCGCCAGCAGCTCCCAGGGGAACACTGAAGCTTTCTTT	CASSSQGNTEAFF
TRBV6-5	18	NA	TRBJ1-5	many	TGTGCCAGCAGTCGCGACAGACTCACCTTCAATAGCAATCAGCCCCAGCATTTT	CASSRDRLTFNSNQPQHF
TRBV7-2	16	TRBD1	TRBJ2-3	NA	TGTGCCAGCAGCTTAAGGCGACAGGGGACCGGAGATACGCAGTATTTT	CASSLRRQGTGDTQYF
TRBV20-1	14	NA	TRBJ1-1	NA	TGCAGTGCTAGAGCTGACAGTCAGAACACTGAAGCTTTCTTT	CSARADSQNTEAFF
TRBV7-2	15	NA	TRBJ1-5	NA	TGTGCCAGCAGCTTAGATTGGGCGGACAATCAGCCCCAGCATTTT	CASSLDWADNQPQHF
TRBV7-9	14	TRBD1	TRBJ2-7	NA	TGTGCCAGCAGCTCTTGGGGACAGAGCTACGAGCAGTACTTC	CASSSWGQSYEQYF
TRBV19	15	NA	TRBJ1-4	NA	TGTGCCAGTAGTATCGGGGGGTTTGCTAATGAAAAACTGTTTTTT	CASSIGGFANEKLFF
TRBV29-1	14	NA	TRBJ2-1	NA	TGCAGCGTTGAATCGAGGGGCCCCTACAATGAGCAGTTCTTC	CSVESRGPYNEQFF
TRBV19	15	NA	TRBJ2-2	many	TGTGCCAGTAGTATCCTTCGTATGGGTACCGGGGAGCTGTTTTTT	CASSILRMGTGELFF
TRBV7-9	13	TRBD2	TRBJ2-7	many	TGTGCCAGCAGCGCCATCGGGGGGTACGAGCAGTACTTC	CASSAIGGYEQYF
TRBV19	15	NA	TRBJ2-7	NA	TGTGCCAGTAGTATAACACAGGGAGGGTCCTACGAGCAGTACTTC	CASSITQGGSYEQYF
TRBV19	13	TRBD1	TRBJ2-7	few	TGTGCCAGTAGTCAACAGGGGCTCGAGGAGCAGTACTTC	CASSQQGLEEQYF
TRBV9	11	NA	TRBJ1-2	NA	TGTGCCAGCAGTGATGGGGGGGGCTACACCTTC	CASSDGGGYTF
TRBV19	15	TRBD1	TRBJ2-7	NA	TGTGCCAGTAGTATGGCGGGACAGGGGGGCGTCGAGCAGTACTTC	CASSMAGQGGVEQYF
TRBV7-9	16	TRBD2	TRBJ2-5	NA	TGTGCCAGCAGCCCACATTTAGCGGGGGGCGGAGAGACCCAGTACTTC	CASSPHLAGGGETQYF
TRBV5-5	14	TRBD1	TRBJ2-7	many	TGTGCCAGCAGCCGGGACAGAATCTCCTACGAGCAGTACTTC	CASSRDRISYEQYF
TRBV7-2	15	TRBD2	TRBJ2-7	NA	TGTGCCAGCAGCTTAGAGCCAACGGGAGGGCACGAGCAGTACTTC	CASSLEPTGGHEQYF